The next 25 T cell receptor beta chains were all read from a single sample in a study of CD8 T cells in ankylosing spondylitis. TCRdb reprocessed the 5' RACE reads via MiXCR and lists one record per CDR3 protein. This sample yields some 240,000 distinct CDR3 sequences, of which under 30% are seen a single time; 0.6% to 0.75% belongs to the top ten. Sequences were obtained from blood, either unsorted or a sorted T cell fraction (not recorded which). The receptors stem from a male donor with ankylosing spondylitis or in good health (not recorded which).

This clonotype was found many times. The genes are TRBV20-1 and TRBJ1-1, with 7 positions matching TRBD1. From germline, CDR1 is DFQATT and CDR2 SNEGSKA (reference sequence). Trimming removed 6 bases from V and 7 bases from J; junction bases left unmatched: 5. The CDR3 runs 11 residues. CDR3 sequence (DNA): TGCAGTGCCGAGGGGGCGGGTGAAGCTTTCTTT. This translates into CSAEGAGEAFF.

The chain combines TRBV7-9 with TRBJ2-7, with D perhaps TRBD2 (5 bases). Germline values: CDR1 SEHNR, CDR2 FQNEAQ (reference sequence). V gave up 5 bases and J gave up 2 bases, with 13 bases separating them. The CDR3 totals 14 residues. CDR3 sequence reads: CASSTGEGPYEQYF. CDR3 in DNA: TGTGCCAGCAGCACCGGCGAGGGCCCCTACGAGCAGTACTTC.

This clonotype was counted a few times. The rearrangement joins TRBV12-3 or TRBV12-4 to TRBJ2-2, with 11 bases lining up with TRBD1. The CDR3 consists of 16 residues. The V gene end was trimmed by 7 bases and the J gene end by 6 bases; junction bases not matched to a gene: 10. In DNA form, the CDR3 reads TGTGCCAGCACCATAGGACAGGGGGCAGGGGCCGGGGAGCTGTTTTTT. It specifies CASTIGQGAGAGELFF.

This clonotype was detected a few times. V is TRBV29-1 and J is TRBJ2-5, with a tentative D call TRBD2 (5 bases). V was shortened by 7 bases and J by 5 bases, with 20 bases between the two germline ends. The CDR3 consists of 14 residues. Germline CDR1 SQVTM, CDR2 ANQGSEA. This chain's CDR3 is CSAKDGERWETQYF. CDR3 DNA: TGCAGCGCCAAAGACGGGGAGAGATGGGAGACCCAGTACTTC.

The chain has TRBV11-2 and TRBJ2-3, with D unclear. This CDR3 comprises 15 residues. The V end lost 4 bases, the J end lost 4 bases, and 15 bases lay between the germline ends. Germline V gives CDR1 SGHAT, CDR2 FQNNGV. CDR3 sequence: CASSSNSPYADTQYF. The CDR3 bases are TGTGCCAGCAGCTCAAACTCTCCGTATGCAGATACGCAGTATTTT.

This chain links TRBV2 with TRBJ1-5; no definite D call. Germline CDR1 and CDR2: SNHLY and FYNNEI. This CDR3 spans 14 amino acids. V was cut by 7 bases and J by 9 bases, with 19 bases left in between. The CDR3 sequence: CASTLNAGGGPQHF. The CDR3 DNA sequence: TGTGCCAGCACCCTCAACGCAGGTGGAGGGCCCCAGCATTTT.

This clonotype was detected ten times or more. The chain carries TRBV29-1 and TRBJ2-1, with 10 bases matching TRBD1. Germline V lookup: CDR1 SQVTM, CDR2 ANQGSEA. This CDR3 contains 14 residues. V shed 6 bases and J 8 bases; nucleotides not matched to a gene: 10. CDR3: CSVTEGQGGYEQFF. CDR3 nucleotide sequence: TGCAGCGTCACCGAAGGACAGGGGGGGTATGAGCAGTTCTTC.

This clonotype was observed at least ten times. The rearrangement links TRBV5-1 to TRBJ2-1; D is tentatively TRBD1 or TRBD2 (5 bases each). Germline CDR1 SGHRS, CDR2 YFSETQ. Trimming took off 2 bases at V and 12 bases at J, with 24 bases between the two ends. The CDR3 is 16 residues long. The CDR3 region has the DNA TGCGCCAGCAGCTTAAGTACCGGGACGGAGGCTCGGGTGCAGTTCTTC. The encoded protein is CASSLSTGTEARVQFF.

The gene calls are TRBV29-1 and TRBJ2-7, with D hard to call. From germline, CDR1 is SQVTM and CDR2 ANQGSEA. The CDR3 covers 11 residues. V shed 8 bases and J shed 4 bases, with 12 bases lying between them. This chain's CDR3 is CSFGIEYEQYF. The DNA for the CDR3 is TGCAGCTTTGGAATAGAGTACGAGCAGTACTTC.

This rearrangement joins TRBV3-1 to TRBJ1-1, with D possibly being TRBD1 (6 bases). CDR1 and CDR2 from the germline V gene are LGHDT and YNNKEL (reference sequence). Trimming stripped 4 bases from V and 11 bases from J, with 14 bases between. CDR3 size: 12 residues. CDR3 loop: CASSPYREEAFF. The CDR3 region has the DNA TGTGCCAGCAGCCCGTACAGGGAGGAGGCTTTCTTT.

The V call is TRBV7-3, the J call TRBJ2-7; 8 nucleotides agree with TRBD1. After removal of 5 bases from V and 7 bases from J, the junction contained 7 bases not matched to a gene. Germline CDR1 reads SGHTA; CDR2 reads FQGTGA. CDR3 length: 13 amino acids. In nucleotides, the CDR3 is TGTGCCAGCAGCGAGGACAGGGCCTTTGAGCAGTACTTC. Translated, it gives CASSEDRAFEQYF.

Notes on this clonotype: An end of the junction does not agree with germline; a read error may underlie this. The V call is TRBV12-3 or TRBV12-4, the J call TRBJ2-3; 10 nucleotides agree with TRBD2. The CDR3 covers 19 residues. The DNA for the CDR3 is TGTGCCTGCAGTTTAGAAATAGCGGGGGGTTCTAGAGCCACAGATACGCAGTATTTT. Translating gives CACSLEIAGGSRATDTQYF.

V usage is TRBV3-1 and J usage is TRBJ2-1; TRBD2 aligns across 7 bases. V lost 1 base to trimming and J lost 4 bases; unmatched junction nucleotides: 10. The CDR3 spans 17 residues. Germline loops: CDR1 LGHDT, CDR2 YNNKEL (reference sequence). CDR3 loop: CASSQGTGSGAYNEQFF. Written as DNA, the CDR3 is TGTGCCAGCAGCCAAGGAACCGGCAGCGGGGCTTACAATGAGCAGTTCTTC.

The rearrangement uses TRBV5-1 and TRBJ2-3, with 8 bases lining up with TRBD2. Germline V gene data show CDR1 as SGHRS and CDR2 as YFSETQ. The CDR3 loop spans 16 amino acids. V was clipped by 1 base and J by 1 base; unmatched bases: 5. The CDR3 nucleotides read TGCGCCAGCAGCTTGTTGGCGGGGGGTCGCACAGATACGCAGTATTTT. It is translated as CASSLLAGGRTDTQYF.

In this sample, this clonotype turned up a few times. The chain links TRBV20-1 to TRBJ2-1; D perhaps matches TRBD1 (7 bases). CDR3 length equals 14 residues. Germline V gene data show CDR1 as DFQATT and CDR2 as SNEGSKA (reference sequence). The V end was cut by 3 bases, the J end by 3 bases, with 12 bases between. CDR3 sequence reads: CSAREGALYNEQFF. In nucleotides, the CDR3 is TGCAGTGCTAGGGAGGGGGCCCTCTACAATGAGCAGTTCTTC.

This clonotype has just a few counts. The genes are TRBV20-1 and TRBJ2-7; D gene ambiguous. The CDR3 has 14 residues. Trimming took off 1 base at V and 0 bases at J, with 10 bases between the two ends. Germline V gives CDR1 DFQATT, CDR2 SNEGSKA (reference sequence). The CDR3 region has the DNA TGCAGTGCTAGAGGTGCGGCGCTCTCCTACGAGCAGTACTTC. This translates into CSARGAALSYEQYF.

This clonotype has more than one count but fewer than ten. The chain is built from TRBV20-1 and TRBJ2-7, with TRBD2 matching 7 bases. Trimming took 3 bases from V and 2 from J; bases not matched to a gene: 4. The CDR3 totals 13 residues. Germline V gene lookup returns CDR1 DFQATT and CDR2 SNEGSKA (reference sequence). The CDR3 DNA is TGCAGTGCTAGCGGGGGGACGACCTACGAGCAGTACTTC. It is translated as CSASGGTTYEQYF.

The chain's CDR3 is CSANIPGTNEKLFF. CDR3 nucleotides: TGCAGTGCTAACATACCCGGGACTAATGAAAAACTGTTTTTT. V gene TRBV20-1 combines with J gene TRBJ1-4; D is unclear. Looked up from germline, CDR1 is DFQATT and CDR2 is SNEGSKA (reference sequence). Trimming removed 4 bases at V and 2 bases at J, with 11 bases between. The CDR3 sequence is 14 residues long.

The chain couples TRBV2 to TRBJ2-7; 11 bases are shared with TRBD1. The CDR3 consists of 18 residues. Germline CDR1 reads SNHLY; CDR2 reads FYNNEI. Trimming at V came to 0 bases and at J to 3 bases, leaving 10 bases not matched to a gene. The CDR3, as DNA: TGTGCCAGCAGTGAAGCAATCCCCGGCGGGACAGGGGGCTACGAGCAGTACTTC. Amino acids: CASSEAIPGGTGGYEQYF.

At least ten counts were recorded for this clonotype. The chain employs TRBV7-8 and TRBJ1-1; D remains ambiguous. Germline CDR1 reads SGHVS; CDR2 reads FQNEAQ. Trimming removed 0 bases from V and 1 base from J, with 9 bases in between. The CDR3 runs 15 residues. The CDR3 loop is CASSLAVEGNTEAFF. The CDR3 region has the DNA TGTGCCAGCAGCTTAGCGGTAGAAGGGAACACTGAAGCTTTCTTT.

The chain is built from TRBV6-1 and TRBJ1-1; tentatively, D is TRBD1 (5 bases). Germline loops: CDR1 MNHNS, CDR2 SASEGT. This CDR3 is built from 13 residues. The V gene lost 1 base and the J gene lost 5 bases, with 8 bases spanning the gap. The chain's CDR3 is CASSEGWGTEAFF. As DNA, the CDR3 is TGTGCCAGCAGTGAAGGATGGGGGACTGAAGCTTTCTTT.

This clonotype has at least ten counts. The CDR3 region has the DNA TGTGCCAGCAACCACAAACCGGGACGTACTTACAATGAGCAGTTCTTC. Translating gives CASNHKPGRTYNEQFF. The chain carries TRBV6-1 and TRBJ2-1, with D tentatively TRBD1 or TRBD2 (5 bases each). Germline lookup yields CDR1 MNHNS and CDR2 SASEGT. The CDR3 is 16 residues long. V was trimmed by 7 bases and J by 4 bases, leaving 20 bases between them.

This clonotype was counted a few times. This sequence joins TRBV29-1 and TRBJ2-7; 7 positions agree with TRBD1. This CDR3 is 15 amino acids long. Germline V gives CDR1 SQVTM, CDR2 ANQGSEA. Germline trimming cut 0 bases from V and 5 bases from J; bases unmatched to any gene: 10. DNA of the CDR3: TGCAGCGTTGAAGATCCGCTACAGGGGCTGGACGAGCAGTACTTC. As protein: CSVEDPLQGLDEQYF.

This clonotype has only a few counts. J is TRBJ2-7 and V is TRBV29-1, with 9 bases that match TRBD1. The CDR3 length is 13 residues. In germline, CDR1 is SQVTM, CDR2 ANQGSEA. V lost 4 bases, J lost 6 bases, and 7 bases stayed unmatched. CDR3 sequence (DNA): TGCAGCGTTGGAATTTTGGACAGGGGCGAGCAGTACTTC. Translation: CSVGILDRGEQYF.

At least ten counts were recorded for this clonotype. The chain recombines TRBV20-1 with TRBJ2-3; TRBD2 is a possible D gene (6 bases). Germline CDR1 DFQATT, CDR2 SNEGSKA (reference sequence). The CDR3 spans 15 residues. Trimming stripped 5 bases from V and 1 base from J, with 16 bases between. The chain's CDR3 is CSAALGGAGTDTQYF. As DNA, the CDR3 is TGCAGTGCTGCTTTGGGGGGAGCTGGCACAGATACGCAGTATTTT.